This T cell receptor beta chain was found in a study of CD8 T cell repertoires and HIV-1 epitope variants. Background on the study: Enriched T cells were co-cultured with equal numbers of autologous T cell-negative antigen-presenting cells. IL-2, IL-7 and IL-15 were added on days 3 and 7 of 10-day cultures. Separate from the cultures, 1M uncultured T cells served as baseline.

This clone is medium-sized by share. Its antigen is unknown. Profiling relied on immunoSEQ multiplex PCR, and the TCRdb table lists in-frame clones only, not all of them. The sample lists 5,000 or so clones, less than 70% occurring once. Study-wide findings and caveats: The TAALDMSHF plasma variant had no responses, unlike KF9 (roughly 5 clonotypes) and HW9 (one).

The ends lost 5 bases at V and 6 bases at J; junction bases unmatched: 6. This CDR3 has 14 residues. Germline CDR1 is MNHEY and CDR2 is SMNVEV (reference sequence). The TCR sequence derives from a male donor with HIV. The chain couples TRBV27 to TRBJ2-7; 11 bases map to TRBD2. Sequencing used cultured CD8+ T cells derived from PBMCs. CDR3 bases: TGTGCCAGCAGTCTCATAGCGGGAGGGCCCGAGCAGTACTTC. Encoded protein: CASSLIAGGPEQYF.